The present T cell receptor (beta chain) was sequenced within a study of blood T cell repertoires in COVID-19. The wider study: The United States, Italy and Spain supplied acute and convalescent COVID-19 samples. In each case, the material was cDNA or gDNA derived from T cells, B-cell-depleted T cells, or PBMCs.

Study processing details: Estimation of nucleated cell counts relied on the amplification of reference gene primers. TCRdb's table, derived via immunoSEQ multiplex PCR, lists solely in-frame clones and lacks some. Clone size and the V and J calls come from that table; the DNA yielded D and trimming. The sample has roughly 200,000 clones; just under 90% are singletons. After removal of 0 bases from V and 4 bases from J, the junction contained 7 bases not matched to a gene. In germline, CDR1 is LGHDT, CDR2 YNNKEL (reference sequence). CDR3 length equals 16 residues. The rearrangement links TRBV3-1 (or the pseudogene TRBV3-2) to TRBJ2-5; 8 positions match TRBD2. The TCR comes from a man aged 55 to 70 who had recovered from COVID-19. Sequenced: peripheral blood. CDR3 DNA sequence: TGTGCCAGCAGCCAAGATCGTATCGGGGGGGTAGAGACCCAGTACTTC. Protein: CASSQDRIGGVETQYF.